Sequencing of this T cell receptor (beta chain) was carried out in a study of blood T cell repertoires in COVID-19. The method was immunoSEQ multiplex PCR; TCRdb's version includes in-frame clones alone and lacks a portion of them. The data hold tens of thousands of clones, with approximately 86% observed a single time. The CDR3 spans 16 residues. The V gene lost 3 bases and the J gene lost 1 base, with 15 bases spanning the gap. In germline, CDR1 is SGHTA, CDR2 FQGNSA. This clone came up once. This sequence was found in a woman older than 75 with COVID-19, enrolled during active disease. The sequencing input was peripheral blood. The rearrangement uses TRBV7-2 and TRBJ1-1; D is perhaps TRBD1 (6 bases). CDR3 residues: CASSLRTGTKNTEAFF. The CDR3 nucleotides are TGTGCCAGCAGCTTGCGAACAGGGACCAAGAACACTGAAGCTTTCTTT.